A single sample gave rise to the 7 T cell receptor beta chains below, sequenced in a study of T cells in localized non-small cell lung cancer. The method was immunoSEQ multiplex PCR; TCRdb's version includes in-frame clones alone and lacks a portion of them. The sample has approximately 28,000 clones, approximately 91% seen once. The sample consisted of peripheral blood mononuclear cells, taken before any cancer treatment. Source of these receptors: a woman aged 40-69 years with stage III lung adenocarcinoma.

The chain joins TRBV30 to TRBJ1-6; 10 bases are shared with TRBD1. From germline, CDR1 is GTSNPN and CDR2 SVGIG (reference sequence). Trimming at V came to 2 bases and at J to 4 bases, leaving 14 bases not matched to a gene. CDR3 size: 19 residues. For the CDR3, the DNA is TGTGCCTGGAGTACAATCAAACTTGACAGGGGGCGATATAATTCACCCCTCCACTTT. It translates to CAWSTIKLDRGRYNSPLHF.

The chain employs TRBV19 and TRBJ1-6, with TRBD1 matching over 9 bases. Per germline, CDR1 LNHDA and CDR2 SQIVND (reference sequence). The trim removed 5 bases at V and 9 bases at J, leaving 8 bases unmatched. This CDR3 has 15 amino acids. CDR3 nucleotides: TGTGCCAGTAGTGGATCGGGACAGGGCTTTTCACCCCTCCACTTT. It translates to CASSGSGQGFSPLHF.

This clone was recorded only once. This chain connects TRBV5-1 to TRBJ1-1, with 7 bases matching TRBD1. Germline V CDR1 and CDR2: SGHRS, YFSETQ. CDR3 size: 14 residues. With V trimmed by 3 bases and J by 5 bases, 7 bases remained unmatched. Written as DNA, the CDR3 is TGCGCCAGCAGCTCGACAGGGTGGGGGACTGAAGCTTTCTTT. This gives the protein CASSSTGWGTEAFF.

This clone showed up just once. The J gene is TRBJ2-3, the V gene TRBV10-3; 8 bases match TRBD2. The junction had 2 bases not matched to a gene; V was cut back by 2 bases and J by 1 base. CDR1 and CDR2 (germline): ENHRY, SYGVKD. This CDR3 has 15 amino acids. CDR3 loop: CAISEIGGGTDTQYF. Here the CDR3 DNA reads TGTGCCATCAGTGAGATCGGGGGGGGCACAGATACGCAGTATTTT.

As DNA, the CDR3 is TGTGCCAGCAGCTTGGACCTGGGGAGTAGCACAAACATTCAGTACTTC. This translates into CASSLDLGSSTNIQYF. The chain has TRBV5-4 and TRBJ2-4; tentatively, D is TRBD2 (5 bases). This CDR3 contains 16 residues. The germline CDR1 and CDR2 sequences are SGHNT and YYREEE (reference sequence). V lost 0 bases, J lost 6 bases, and 16 bases lay in between.

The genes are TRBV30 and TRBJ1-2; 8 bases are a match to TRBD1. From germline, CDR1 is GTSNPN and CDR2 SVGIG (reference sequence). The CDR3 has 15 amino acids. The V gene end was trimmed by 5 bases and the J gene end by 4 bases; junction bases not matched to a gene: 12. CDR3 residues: CAWDSVQGASYGYTF. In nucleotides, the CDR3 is TGTGCCTGGGACTCCGTGCAGGGGGCCAGCTATGGCTACACCTTC.

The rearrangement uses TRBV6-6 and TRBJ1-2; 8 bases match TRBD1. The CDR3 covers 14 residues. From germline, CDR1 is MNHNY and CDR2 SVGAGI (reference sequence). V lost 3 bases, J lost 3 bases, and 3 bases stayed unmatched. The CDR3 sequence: CASSYPGGHYGYTF. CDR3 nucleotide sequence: TGTGCCAGCAGTTATCCAGGGGGCCACTATGGCTACACCTTC.